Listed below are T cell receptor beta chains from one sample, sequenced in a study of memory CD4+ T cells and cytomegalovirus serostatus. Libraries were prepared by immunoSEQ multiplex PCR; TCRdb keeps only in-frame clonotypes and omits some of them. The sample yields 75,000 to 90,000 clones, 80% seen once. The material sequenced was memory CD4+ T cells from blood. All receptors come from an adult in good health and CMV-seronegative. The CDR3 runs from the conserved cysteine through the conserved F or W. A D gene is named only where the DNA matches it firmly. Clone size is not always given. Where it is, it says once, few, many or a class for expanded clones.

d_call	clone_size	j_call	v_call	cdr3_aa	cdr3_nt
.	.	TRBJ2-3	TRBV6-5	CASSWGSYRTDTQYF	TGTGCCAGCAGTTGGGGCAGCTACCGCACAGATACGCAGTATTTT
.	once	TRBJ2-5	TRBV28	CASRFGTKRGETQYF	TGTGCCAGCCGATTCGGGACCAAGCGAGGGGAGACCCAGTACTTC
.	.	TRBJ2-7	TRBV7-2	CASSLVGRAYEQYF	TGTGCCAGCAGCTTAGTGGGCAGGGCCTACGAGCAGTACTTC
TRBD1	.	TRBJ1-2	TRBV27	CASSSTGAGYTF	TGTGCCAGCAGTTCCACAGGGGCGGGCTACACCTTC
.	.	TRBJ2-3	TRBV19	CASSPPERITDTQYF	TGTGCCAGTAGTCCCCCTGAACGGATCACAGATACGCAGTATTTT
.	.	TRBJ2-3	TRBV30	CAWRIAKGTPRYF	TGTGCCTGGAGGATTGCCAAGGGGACTCCGCGGTATTTT
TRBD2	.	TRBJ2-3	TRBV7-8	CASSLAGADTQYF	TGTGCCAGCAGCCTAGCGGGGGCAGATACGCAGTATTTT
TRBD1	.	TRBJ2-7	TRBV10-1	CASRPQTGSSYEQYF	TGCGCCAGCAGGCCCCAGACAGGGAGCTCCTACGAGCAGTACTTC
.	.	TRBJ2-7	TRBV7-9	CATARGYEQYF	TGTGCCACGGCTCGGGGGTACGAGCAGTACTTC
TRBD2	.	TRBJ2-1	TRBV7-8	CASSWGTSGSNEQFF	TGTGCCAGCAGCTGGGGGACTAGCGGGTCCAATGAGCAGTTCTTC
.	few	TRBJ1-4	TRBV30	CAWMGGSEKLFF	TGTGCCTGGATGGGGGGGAGTGAAAAACTGTTTTTT
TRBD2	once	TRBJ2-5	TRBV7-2	CASSLARGGAQETQYF	TGTGCCAGCAGCTTAGCGCGGGGAGGGGCCCAAGAGACCCAGTACTTC
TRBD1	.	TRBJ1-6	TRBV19	CASSDRGYSPLHF	TGTGCCAGTAGTGACAGGGGGTACTCACCCCTCCACTTT